One sample yielded the 2 T cell receptor beta chains listed below, sequenced in a study of blood T cell repertoires in COVID-19. Repertoires were generated with immunoSEQ multiplex PCR, while TCRdb's copy carries only in-frame clones and drops some. The sample comprises fewer than 200,000 clones, about four fifths of which are singletons, and around 8% rests with the top ten. What was sequenced was peripheral blood. The receptors were gathered from a woman between 70 and 85 years old with COVID-19, enrolled during active disease.

The CDR3 protein is CASSALSAGNEQFF. CDR3 DNA: TGTGCCAGCAGCGCTCTTTCAGCGGGGAATGAGCAGTTCTTC. The chain is built from TRBV9 and TRBJ2-1, with 7 bases fitting TRBD2. The CDR3 totals 14 residues. The V gene end was trimmed by 3 bases and the J gene end by 7 bases; junction bases not matched to a gene: 7. Germline loops: CDR1 SGDLS, CDR2 YYNGEE.

This chain uses TRBV2 with TRBJ2-5; 8 bases line up with TRBD2. The ends lost 10 bases at V and 4 bases at J; junction bases unmatched: 8. The V gene's germline CDR1 is SNHLY and CDR2 FYNNEI. The CDR3 consists of 13 residues. The CDR3 coding sequence is TGTGCCACCCGGGGGGGAGGGCGAGAGACCCAGTACTTC. It codes for CATRGGGRETQYF.